The 8 T cell receptor beta chains given below trace back to one sample, sequenced in a study of control samples from healthy donors and cancer patients. Data came from immunoSEQ multiplex PCR; TCRdb stores just in-frame clones and leaves some out. The data hold about 160,000 clones, with approximately 94% observed a single time. The sequenced sample was PBMCs. The source is a man aged 55-75 years with colorectal cancer.

The rearrangement links TRBV5-1 to TRBJ2-5; 14 bases map to TRBD2. CDR1 is SGHRS and CDR2 is YFSETQ in the germline V gene. The CDR3 spans 16 residues. J was trimmed by 2 bases and V by 4 bases; bases with no gene match: 4. In nucleotides, the CDR3 is TGCGCCAGCAGCCCTGGACTAGCGGGGGGTCAAGAGACCCAGTACTTC. Protein: CASSPGLAGGQETQYF.

The chain combines TRBV28 with TRBJ2-5, with D possibly matching TRBD1 (6 bases). Trimming removed 2 bases at V and 5 bases at J, with 12 bases between. The CDR3 has 14 amino acids. Germline values: CDR1 MDHEN, CDR2 SYDVKM. The CDR3 sequence is CASSLGTRGETQYF. As DNA, the CDR3 is TGTGCCAGCAGTTTAGGAACCAGGGGCGAGACCCAGTACTTC.

This chain uses TRBV7-2 with TRBJ2-1; the match to TRBD1 covers 10 bases. The V and J ends lost 2 bases and 6 bases, in that order; junction bases with no gene match: 4. Germline CDR1 and CDR2: SGHTA and FQGNSA. CDR3 length: 15 amino acids. CDR3 DNA: TGTGCCAGCAGCTTAATGGGACAGGGGAGCAATGAGCAGTTCTTC. As protein: CASSLMGQGSNEQFF.

This clone was recorded once. J is TRBJ2-2 and V is TRBV4-1; the D gene is possibly TRBD2 (7 bases). This CDR3 region has 17 residues. V was pared by 0 bases and J by 7 bases, with 18 bases between. Per germline, CDR1 MGHRA and CDR2 YSYEKL. This chain's CDR3 is CASSQDGGARVVGELFF. CDR3 DNA sequence: TGCGCCAGCAGCCAAGATGGGGGGGCGCGAGTGGTCGGGGAGCTGTTTTTT.

The chain joins TRBV11-2 to TRBJ1-4, with TRBD1 matching over 7 bases. The germline V gene encodes CDR1 SGHAT and CDR2 FQNNGV. This CDR3 is built from 13 residues. With 6 bases clipped from V and 4 bases from J, the junction kept 2 bases outside the gene matches. CDR3 sequence: CASRTGLNEKLFF. CDR3 coding DNA: TGTGCCAGCAGGACAGGGCTTAATGAAAAACTGTTTTTT.

The genes are TRBV27 and TRBJ2-1; perhaps TRBD2 as D (6 bases). The V end lost 6 bases, the J end lost 8 bases, and 14 bases lay between the germline ends. Germline CDR1 reads MNHEY; CDR2 reads SMNVEV (reference sequence). CDR3 length: 13 amino acids. CDR3 in DNA: TGTGCCAGCAGGGGGGGAGACCGGTATGAGCAGTTCTTC. Translated: CASRGGDRYEQFF.

V and J are TRBV18 and TRBJ1-1, with 8 bases identical to TRBD1. J gave up 3 bases and V 2 bases, and 11 bases lay outside the gene matches. In germline, CDR1 is KGHSH, CDR2 LQKENI. The CDR3 length is 17 residues. The CDR3 DNA reads TGTGCCAGCTCACCAAGACAGGGGAGAGGTGGCGACACTGAAGCTTTCTTT. Translation: CASSPRQGRGGDTEAFF.

This clone was detected a few times. This chain uses TRBV5-1 with TRBJ1-3, with TRBD1 matching 10 bases. J gave up 4 bases and V 4 bases, and 8 bases lay outside the gene matches. Germline V lookup: CDR1 SGHRS, CDR2 YFSETQ. CDR3 length equals 16 residues. The CDR3 DNA follows: TGCGCCAGCAGCAAAACGACAGGGGGCGCCGGAAACACCATATATTTT. Protein product: CASSKTTGGAGNTIYF.